The sequence of this T cell receptor beta chain was determined in a study of T cell changes during pregnancy in multiple sclerosis. Using immunoSEQ multiplex PCR, the repertoire was profiled, and TCRdb retains in-frame clones only, with some absent. The sample holds 35,000 to 40,000 clones; more than 75% are singletons and the top ten take approximately 6.7%. The CDR3 totals 16 residues. CDR1 is SGHRS and CDR2 is YFSETQ in the germline V gene. The trim removed 0 bases at V and 3 bases at J, leaving 9 bases unmatched. V usage is TRBV5-1 and J usage is TRBJ2-7, with 7 bases fitting TRBD1. The TCR sequence derives from a female donor with multiple sclerosis, enrolled in a pregnancy study. The input for sequencing was CD8+ T cells from peripheral blood mononuclear cells, taken in the third trimester of pregnancy. This CDR3 is CASSLEPGTELYEQYF. In DNA, the CDR3 is TGCGCCAGCAGCTTGGAGCCTGGGACAGAACTCTACGAGCAGTACTTC. The whole variable domain, filled in from reference TRBV5-1 and TRBJ2-7, reads KAGVTQTPRYLIKTRGQQVTLSCSPISGHRSVSWYQQTPGQGLQFLFEYFSETQRNKGNFPGRFSGRQFSNSRSEMNVSTLELGDSALYLCASSLEPGTELYEQYFGPGTRLTVT.